The clone carrying this T cell receptor (beta chain) was picked up a small number of times. Original methodology: Reference gene primer amplification gave nucleated cell count estimates. The repertoire was sequenced with immunoSEQ multiplex PCR; TCRdb's copy has only in-frame clones and lacks some. V and J calls and clone size are those listed in that table; D and trimming were worked out from the DNA. The repertoire holds 100,000 to 120,000 clones, with around 68% as singletons. This sample stems from a study of blood T cell repertoires in COVID-19. Overall study: The samples span acute and convalescent COVID-19 from the United States, Italy and Spain.

CDR1 is SGHNT and CDR2 is YYREEE in the germline V gene (reference sequence). There are 13 residues in the CDR3. Trimming left V 2 bases short and J 9 bases short, with 14 bases between. V and J are TRBV5-4 and TRBJ2-5; a weak D match, TRBD2 (7 bases). The receptor comes from a woman between 55 and 75 years old with acute or convalescent COVID-19. The sample comprised peripheral blood. CDR3 loop: CASSFRGGGAQYF. The CDR3 DNA is TGTGCCAGCAGCTTTCGGGGAGGGGGAGCCCAGTACTTC.